This T cell receptor (beta chain) was sequenced in a study of glioma-infiltrating T cells after dendritic cell vaccination. The assay was immunoSEQ multiplex PCR, and TCRdb's table has in-frame clones only and misses some. The sample lists 100,000 or so clones, approximately 80% occurring once. Time point of the sample: after dendritic cell vaccination, including at tumor progression/relapse. Only a few counts were recorded for this clone. The CDR3 is made up of 14 amino acids. The V end lost 3 bases, the J end lost 3 bases, and 10 bases lay between the germline ends. CDR1 and CDR2 (germline): SGHRS, YFSETQ.

The chain employs TRBV5-1 and TRBJ1-3; the D gene is possibly TRBD1 (5 bases). The TCR comes from a human donor with glioblastoma. The material was blood, obtained after dendritic cell vaccination. This CDR3 is CASSSAGNGNTIYF. In DNA, the CDR3 is TGCGCCAGCAGCTCTGCAGGGAATGGAAACACCATATATTTT.